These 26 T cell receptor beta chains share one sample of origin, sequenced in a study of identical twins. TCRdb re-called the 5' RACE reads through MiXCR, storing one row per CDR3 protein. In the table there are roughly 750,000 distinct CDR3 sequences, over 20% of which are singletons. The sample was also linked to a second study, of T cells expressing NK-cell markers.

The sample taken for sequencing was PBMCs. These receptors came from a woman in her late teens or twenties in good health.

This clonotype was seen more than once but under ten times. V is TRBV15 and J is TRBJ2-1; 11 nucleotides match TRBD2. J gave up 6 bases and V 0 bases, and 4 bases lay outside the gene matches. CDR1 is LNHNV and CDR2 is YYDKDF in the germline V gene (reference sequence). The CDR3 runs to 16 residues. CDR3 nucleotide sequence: TGTGCCACCAGCAGAGATCCCCTAGCGGGGGGCAATGAGCAGTTCTTC. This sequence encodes CATSRDPLAGGNEQFF. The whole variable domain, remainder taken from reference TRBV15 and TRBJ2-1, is DAMVIQNPRYQVTQFGKPVTLSCSQTLNHNVMYWYQQKSSQAPKLLFHYYDKDFNNEADTPDNFQSRRPNTSFCFLDIRSPGLGDTAMYLCATSRDPLAGGNEQFFGPGTRLTVL.

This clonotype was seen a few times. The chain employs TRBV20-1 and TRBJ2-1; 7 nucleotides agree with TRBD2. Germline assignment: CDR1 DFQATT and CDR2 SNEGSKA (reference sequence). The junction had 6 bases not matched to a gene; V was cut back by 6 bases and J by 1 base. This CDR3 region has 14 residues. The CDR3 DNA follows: TGCAGTGCCACCGGACTAGAGTCCTACAATGAGCAGTTCTTC. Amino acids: CSATGLESYNEQFF.

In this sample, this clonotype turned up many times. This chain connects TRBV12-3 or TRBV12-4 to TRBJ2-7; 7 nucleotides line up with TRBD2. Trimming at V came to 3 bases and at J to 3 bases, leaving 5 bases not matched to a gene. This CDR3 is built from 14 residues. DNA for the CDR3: TGTGCCAGCAGTTTGGCAGGGAGGGGCTACGAGCAGTACTTC. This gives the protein CASSLAGRGYEQYF.

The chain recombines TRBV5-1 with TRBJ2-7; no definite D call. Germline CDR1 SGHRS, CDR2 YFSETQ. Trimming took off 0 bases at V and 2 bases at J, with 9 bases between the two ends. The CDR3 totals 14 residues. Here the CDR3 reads CASSLEDPAYEQYF. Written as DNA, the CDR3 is TGCGCCAGCAGCTTGGAGGATCCCGCCTACGAGCAGTACTTC.

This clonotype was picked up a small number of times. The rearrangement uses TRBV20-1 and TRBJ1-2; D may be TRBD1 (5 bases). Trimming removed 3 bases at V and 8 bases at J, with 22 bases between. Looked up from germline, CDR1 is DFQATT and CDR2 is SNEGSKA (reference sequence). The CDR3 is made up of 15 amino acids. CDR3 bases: TGCAGTGCTAGTCAGGGAGGTGGGCAGGGCCAGGGCTACACCTTC. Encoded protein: CSASQGGGQGQGYTF.

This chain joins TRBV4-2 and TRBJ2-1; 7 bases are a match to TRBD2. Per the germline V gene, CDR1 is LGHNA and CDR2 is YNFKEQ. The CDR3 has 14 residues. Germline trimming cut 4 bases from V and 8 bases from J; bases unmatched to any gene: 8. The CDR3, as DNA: TGTGCCAGCAGCCCAGGACTAGTGGCCCATGAGCAGTTCTTC. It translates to CASSPGLVAHEQFF.

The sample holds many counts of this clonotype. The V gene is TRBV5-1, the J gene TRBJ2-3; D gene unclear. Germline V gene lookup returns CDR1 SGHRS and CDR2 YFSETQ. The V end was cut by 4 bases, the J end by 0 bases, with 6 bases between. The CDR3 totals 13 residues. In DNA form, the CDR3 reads TGCGCCAGCAGCCCCTTTAGCACAGATACGCAGTATTTT. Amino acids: CASSPFSTDTQYF.

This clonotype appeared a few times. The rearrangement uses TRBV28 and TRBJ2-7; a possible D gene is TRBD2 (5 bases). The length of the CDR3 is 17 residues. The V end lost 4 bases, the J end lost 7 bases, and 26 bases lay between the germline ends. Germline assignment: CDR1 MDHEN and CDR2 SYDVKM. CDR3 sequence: CASSSPPGADLPGEQYF. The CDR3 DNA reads TGTGCCAGCAGTTCCCCCCCTGGAGCGGATCTACCGGGGGAGCAGTACTTC. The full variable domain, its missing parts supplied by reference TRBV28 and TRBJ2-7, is DVKVTQSSRYLVKRTGEKVFLECVQDMDHENMFWYRQDPGLGLRLIYFSYDVKMKEKGDIPEGYSVSREKKERFSLILESASTNQTSMYLCASSSPPGADLPGEQYFGPGTRLTVT.

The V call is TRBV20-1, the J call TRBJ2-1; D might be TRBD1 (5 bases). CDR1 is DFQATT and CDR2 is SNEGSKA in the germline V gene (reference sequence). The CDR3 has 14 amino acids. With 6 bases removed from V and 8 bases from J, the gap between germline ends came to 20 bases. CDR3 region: CSALKSTAGYEQFF. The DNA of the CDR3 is TGCAGTGCCCTAAAATCGACAGCAGGATATGAGCAGTTCTTC.

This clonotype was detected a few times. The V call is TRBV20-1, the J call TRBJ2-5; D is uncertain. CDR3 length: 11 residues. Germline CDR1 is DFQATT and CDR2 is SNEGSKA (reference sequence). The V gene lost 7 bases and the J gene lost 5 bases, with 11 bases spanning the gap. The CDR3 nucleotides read TGCAGTGTGGAAGGTTTCGAGACCCAGTACTTC. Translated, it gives CSVEGFETQYF.

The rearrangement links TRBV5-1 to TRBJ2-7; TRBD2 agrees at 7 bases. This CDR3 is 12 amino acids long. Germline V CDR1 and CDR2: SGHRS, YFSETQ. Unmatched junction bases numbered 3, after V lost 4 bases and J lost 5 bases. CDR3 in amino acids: CASSRGLNEQYF. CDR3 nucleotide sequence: TGCGCCAGCAGCCGGGGACTAAACGAGCAGTACTTC.

This chain's CDR3 is CATSRELAGDKEQYF. In DNA, the CDR3 is TGTGCCACCAGCAGAGAACTAGCGGGAGATAAAGAGCAGTACTTC. The J gene is TRBJ2-7, the V gene TRBV15, with 11 bases that match TRBD2. This CDR3 spans 15 amino acids. The J segment lost 7 bases and the V segment lost 0 bases, leaving 5 bases of the junction unmatched. Germline V lookup: CDR1 LNHNV, CDR2 YYDKDF (reference sequence).

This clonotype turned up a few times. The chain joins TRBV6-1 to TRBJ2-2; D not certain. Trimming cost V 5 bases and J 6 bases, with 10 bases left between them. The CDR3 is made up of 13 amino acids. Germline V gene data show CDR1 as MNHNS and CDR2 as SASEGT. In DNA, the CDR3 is TGTGCCAGCAGTACCGGCGTACCCGGGGAGCTGTTTTTT. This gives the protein CASSTGVPGELFF.

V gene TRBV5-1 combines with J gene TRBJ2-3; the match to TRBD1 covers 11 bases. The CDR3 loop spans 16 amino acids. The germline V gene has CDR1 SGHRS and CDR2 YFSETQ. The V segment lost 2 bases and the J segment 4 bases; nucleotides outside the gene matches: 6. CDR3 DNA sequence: TGCGCCAGCAGCTTCGGGACAGGGGGAGGAGCAGATACGCAGTATTTT. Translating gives CASSFGTGGGADTQYF.

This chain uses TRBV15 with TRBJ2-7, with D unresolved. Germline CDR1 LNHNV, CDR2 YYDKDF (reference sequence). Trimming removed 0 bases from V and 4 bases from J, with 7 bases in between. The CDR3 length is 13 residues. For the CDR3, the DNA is TGTGCCACCAGCAGAGATCCCGGGTACGAGCAGTACTTC. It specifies CATSRDPGYEQYF.

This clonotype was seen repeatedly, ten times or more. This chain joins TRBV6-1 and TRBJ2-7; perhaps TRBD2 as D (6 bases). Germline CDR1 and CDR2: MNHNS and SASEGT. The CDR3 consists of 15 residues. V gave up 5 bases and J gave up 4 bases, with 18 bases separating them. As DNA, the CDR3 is TGTGCCAGCAGTCCTAGGCCTAACGGGAGTTACGAGCAGTACTTC. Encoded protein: CASSPRPNGSYEQYF.

The CDR3 loop is CASSLALAKSYEQYF. The CDR3 DNA reads as TGTGCCAGCAGCTTAGCGCTAGCGAAATCCTACGAGCAGTACTTC. The V call is TRBV7-2, the J call TRBJ2-7; TRBD2 might be the D (6 bases). Looked up from germline, CDR1 is SGHTA and CDR2 is FQGNSA. V was cut by 0 bases and J by 1 base, with 10 bases left in between. This CDR3 comprises 15 residues.

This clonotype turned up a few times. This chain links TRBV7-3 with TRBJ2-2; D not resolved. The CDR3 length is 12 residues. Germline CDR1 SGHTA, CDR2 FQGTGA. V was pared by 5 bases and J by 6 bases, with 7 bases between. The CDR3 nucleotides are TGTGCCAGCAGCCGGAAGCCCGGGGAGCTGTTTTTT. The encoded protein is CASSRKPGELFF.

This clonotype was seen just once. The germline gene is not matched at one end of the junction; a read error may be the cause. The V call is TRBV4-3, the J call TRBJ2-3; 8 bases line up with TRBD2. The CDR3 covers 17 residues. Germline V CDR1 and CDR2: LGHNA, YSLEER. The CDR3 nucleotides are TGCGCCTGCAGCCACGGGGGGGCGGGGACCGGCACAGATACGCAGTATTTT. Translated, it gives CACSHGGAGTGTDTQYF.

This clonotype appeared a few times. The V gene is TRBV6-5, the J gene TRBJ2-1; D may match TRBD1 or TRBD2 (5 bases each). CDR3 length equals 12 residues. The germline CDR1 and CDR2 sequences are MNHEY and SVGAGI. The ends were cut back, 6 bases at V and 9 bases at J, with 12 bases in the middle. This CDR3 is CASSPLGTEQFF. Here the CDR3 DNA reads TGTGCCAGCAGCCCGCTAGGGACTGAGCAGTTCTTC.

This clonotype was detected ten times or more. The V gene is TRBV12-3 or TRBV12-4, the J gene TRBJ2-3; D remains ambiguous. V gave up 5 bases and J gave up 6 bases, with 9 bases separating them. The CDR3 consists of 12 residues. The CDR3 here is CASSLPSDTQYF. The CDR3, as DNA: TGTGCCAGCAGTCTGCCCAGCGATACGCAGTATTTT.

CDR3 bases: TGTGCCAGCAGCATCAGGGTTGGGGAGACCCAGTACTTC. This gives the protein CASSIRVGETQYF. The chain has TRBV7-9 and TRBJ2-5; weak D call: TRBD1 (5 bases). Trimming stripped 5 bases from V and 5 bases from J, with 12 bases between. This CDR3 has 13 residues. Germline CDR1 and CDR2: SEHNR and FQNEAQ (reference sequence).

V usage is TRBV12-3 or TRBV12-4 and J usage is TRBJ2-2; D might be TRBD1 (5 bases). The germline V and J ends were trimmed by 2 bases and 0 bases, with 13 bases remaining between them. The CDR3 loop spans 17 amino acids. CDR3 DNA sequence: TGTGCCAGCAGTTTAATTGTGACAGCCGCGAACACCGGGGAGCTGTTTTTT. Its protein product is CASSLIVTAANTGELFF.

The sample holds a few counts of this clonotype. CDR3 protein: CSASGRAETQYF. The CDR3 DNA sequence: TGCAGTGCTAGTGGGCGGGCGGAGACCCAGTACTTC. The gene calls are TRBV20-1 and TRBJ2-5; TRBD2 might be the D (5 bases). CDR3 length equals 12 residues. Between the trimmed V and J ends, which lost 3 bases and 5 bases, there was a span of 10 bases. From germline, CDR1 is DFQATT and CDR2 SNEGSKA (reference sequence).

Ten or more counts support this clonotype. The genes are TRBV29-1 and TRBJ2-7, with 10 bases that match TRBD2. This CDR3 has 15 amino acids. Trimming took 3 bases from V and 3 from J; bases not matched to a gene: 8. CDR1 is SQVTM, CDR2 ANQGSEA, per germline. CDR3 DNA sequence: TGCAGCGTTGACCTCCTAGCGGGAGCGTACTACGAGCAGTACTTC. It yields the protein CSVDLLAGAYYEQYF.

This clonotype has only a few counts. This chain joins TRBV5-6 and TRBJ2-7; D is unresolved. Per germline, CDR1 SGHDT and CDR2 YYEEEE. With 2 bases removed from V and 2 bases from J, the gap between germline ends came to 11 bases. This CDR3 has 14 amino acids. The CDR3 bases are TGTGCCAGCAGCTTCATTCTAGAACCCTACGAGCAGTACTTC. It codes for CASSFILEPYEQYF.